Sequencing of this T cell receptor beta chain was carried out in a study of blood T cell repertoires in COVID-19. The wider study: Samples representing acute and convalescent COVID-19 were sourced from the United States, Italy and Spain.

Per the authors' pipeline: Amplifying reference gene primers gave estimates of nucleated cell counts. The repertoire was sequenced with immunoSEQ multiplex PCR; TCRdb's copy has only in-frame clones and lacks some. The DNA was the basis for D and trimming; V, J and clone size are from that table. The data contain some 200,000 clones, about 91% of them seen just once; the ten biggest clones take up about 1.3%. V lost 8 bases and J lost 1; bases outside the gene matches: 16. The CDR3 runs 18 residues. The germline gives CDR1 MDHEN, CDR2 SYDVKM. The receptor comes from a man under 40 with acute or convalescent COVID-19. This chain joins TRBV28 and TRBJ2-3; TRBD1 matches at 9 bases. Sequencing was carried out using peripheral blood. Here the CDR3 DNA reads TGTGCCAGCTGCCGCGGGGACAGGGCGGGAACGGGCACAGATACGCAGTATTTT. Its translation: CASCRGDRAGTGTDTQYF.